The entry that follows covers one T cell receptor (beta chain) sequence. This CDR3 has 17 residues. Looked up from germline, CDR1 is MGHDK and CDR2 is SYGVNS. Between the trimmed V and J ends, which lost 1 base and 4 bases, there was a span of 19 bases. The data were obtained in a study of radiotherapy plus CTLA-4 blockade in lung cancer. Clones were sequenced by immunoSEQ multiplex PCR, and TCRdb holds only the in-frame ones, with some missing. The data show tens of thousands of clones, roughly 84% seen once. This receptor was obtained from a human donor with non-small cell lung cancer whose response to radiotherapy plus ipilimumab could not be evaluated. This chain uses TRBV25-1 with TRBJ2-5; D may be TRBD2 (5 bases). Source: peripheral blood, taken from a patient treated with radiotherapy plus ipilimumab. The CDR3 sequence: CASSESPGEAGGETQYF. CDR3 DNA: TGTGCCAGCAGTGAATCCCCCGGGGAAGCAGGAGGAGAGACCCAGTACTTC.